This T cell receptor beta chain was recorded in a study of T cells in Graves' hyperthyroidism and ophthalmopathy. General study points: Ophthalmopathy was separated from stable hyperthyroidism by a 13 V-J model.

RNA transcripts gave rise to amplified TCR beta CDR3 regions. The primer set for the first-round RT-PCR of the TCR CDR3 was HTBI. TCRdb redid the calling of the multiplex PCR reads with MiXCR, one entry per CDR3 protein. The sample has roughly 530,000 distinct CDR3 sequences, under 20% seen once. The sample holds a few counts of this clonotype. The antigen remains unidentified. The trim removed 6 bases at V and 3 bases at J, leaving 3 bases unmatched. The CDR3 sequence is 15 residues long. Germline assignment: CDR1 MDHEN and CDR2 SYDVKM. For ophthalmopathy patients, the Clinical Activity Score was at least 3 and the NOSPECS grade at least 4; duration was under 3 months. Each diagnosis drew on symptoms, thyroxine, TRAb, thyroid ultrasound and orbital computed tomography findings. PBMCs stemmed from over 7.5 ml fresh peripheral blood.

The sequenced sample consisted of blood. The rearrangement links TRBV28 to TRBJ2-2; 11 bases line up with TRBD2. The clonotype originates from a young woman with Graves' ophthalmopathy. In DNA, the CDR3 is TGTGCCAGCAGCGGGACTAGCGGTGACACCGGGGAGCTGTTTTTT. Translation gives CASSGTSGDTGELFF.